This entry lists 26 T cell receptor beta chains sequenced from one sample in a study of glioma-infiltrating T cells (dated by TCRdb to about 2016). TCRdb lists the instrument as Illumina MiSeq. TCR alpha and beta CDR3 regions were amplified with the iRepertoire nested amplicon-rescue multiplex PCR (arm-PCR) platform from RNA. The public sequencing data were trimmed at Q25 with fastp and processed into clonotypes with MiXCR by TCRdb, which kept only in-frame beta chains. Identical CDR3 protein sequences are pooled into one entry, listed with their most common genes and DNA. In this sample the table shows more than 85,000 distinct CDR3 sequences, around 25% of which occur a single time. Of the sample, roughly 37% falls within the top ten clones. Sequenced material: glioma tissue, nonneoplastic brain tissue, or PBMCs (not recorded which). The receptor set was obtained from a human donor with low-grade glioma or glioblastoma, undergoing nonglioma brain surgery, or in good health (not recorded which).

This clonotype was observed many times. The chain carries TRBV7-6 and TRBJ2-7, with 12 bases identical to TRBD1. V was pared by 5 bases and J by 5 bases, with 7 bases of the junction left unmatched. The CDR3 is 15 residues long. From germline, CDR1 is SGHVS and CDR2 FNYEAQ. The DNA of the CDR3 is TGTGCCAGCAGCCGTCCCGGGACAGGGGGCAACGAGCAGTACTTC. Protein: CASSRPGTGGNEQYF. The whole variable domain, filled in from reference TRBV7-6 and TRBJ2-7, reads GAGVSQSPRYKVTKRGQDVALRCDPISGHVSLYWYRQALGQGPEFLTYFNYEAQQDKSGLPNDRFSAERPEGSISTLTIQRTEQRDSAMYRCASSRPGTGGNEQYFGPGTRLTVT.

This clonotype occurred a few times. This chain connects TRBV3-1 to TRBJ2-1; 8 nucleotides line up with TRBD2. The CDR3 runs to 17 residues. Germline CDR1 reads LGHDT; CDR2 reads YNNKEL (reference sequence). Trimming removed 2 bases from V and 1 base from J; junction bases left unmatched: 7. CDR3 coding DNA: TGTGCCAGCAGCCAAATCCTAGCGGGCCCTTCCTACAATGAGCAGTTCTTC. This translates into CASSQILAGPSYNEQFF.

This clonotype occurred many times. This chain joins TRBV4-3 and TRBJ1-1, with D perhaps matching TRBD1 (5 bases). The CDR3 runs to 16 residues. In germline, CDR1 is LGHNA, CDR2 YSLEER. Trimming left V 1 base short and J 3 bases short, with 15 bases between. The CDR3 loop is CASSQGRGGTDTEAFF. CDR3 DNA: TGCGCCAGCAGCCAAGGGAGGGGCGGCACCGACACTGAAGCTTTCTTT.

Comment on this clonotype: A read error may explain this, as a much larger clone is one base away. The chain couples TRBV5-1 to TRBJ2-3, with no clear D. CDR3 length equals 14 residues. Germline CDR1 reads SGHRS; CDR2 reads YFSETQ. The CDR3 protein is CASRLAARSDTQYF. The CDR3 region has the DNA TGCGCCAGCAGATTGGCGGCTAGGAGTGATACGCAGTATTTT.

To note about this clonotype: At one boundary the junction diverges from the germline segment, which might be a read error. The rearrangement links TRBV4-1 to TRBJ2-1, with TRBD2 identical over 9 bases. This CDR3 region has 15 residues. Germline values: CDR1 MGHRA, CDR2 YSYEKL. CDR3 loop: CARSPRAAGGYEQFF. CDR3 bases: TGCGCCAGGAGCCCCCGGGCAGCGGGGGGCTATGAGCAGTTCTTC.

The chain employs TRBV20-1 and TRBJ2-7; 12 bases line up with TRBD2. The CDR3 is made up of 14 amino acids. J gave up 7 bases and V 1 base, and 5 bases lay outside the gene matches. CDR1 is DFQATT, CDR2 SNEGSKA, per germline (reference sequence). This CDR3 reads CSARGTSGIWEQYF. The CDR3 bases are TGCAGTGCTAGAGGGACTAGCGGGATCTGGGAGCAGTACTTC.

This clonotype was counted ten times or more. The chain links TRBV29-1 to TRBJ2-7, with D perhaps TRBD1 (6 bases). CDR3 length: 14 amino acids. V lost 3 bases and J 0 bases, leaving 12 bases between the germline ends. Germline CDR1 is SQVTM and CDR2 is ANQGSEA. In DNA, the CDR3 is TGCAGCGTTGAGGCGGACAGCTACTCCTACGAGCAGTACTTC. This encodes CSVEADSYSYEQYF.

The chain recombines TRBV27 with TRBJ1-2; D ambiguous. V dropped 5 bases and J dropped 7 bases, with 14 bases sitting between them. The length of the CDR3 is 13 residues. Germline CDR1 MNHEY, CDR2 SMNVEV (reference sequence). The CDR3 DNA sequence: TGTGCCAGCAGTCCCGGGTCGTGGCTTGGCTACACCTTC. As protein: CASSPGSWLGYTF.

Many counts were recorded for this clonotype. The V and J genes are TRBV27 and TRBJ2-7, with 7 bases identical to TRBD1. With V trimmed by 6 bases and J by 0 bases, 5 bases remained unmatched. The CDR3 loop spans 14 amino acids. Germline V gene data show CDR1 as MNHEY and CDR2 as SMNVEV (reference sequence). CDR3 in DNA: TGTGCCAGCAGCCCGGGACAGTTCTCCTACGAGCAGTACTTC. Protein: CASSPGQFSYEQYF.

This clonotype occurred a few times. In DNA form, the CDR3 reads TGTGCCAGCAGCGTAGACAACTTCCAAGAGACCCAGTACTTC. Amino acids: CASSVDNFQETQYF. The rearrangement links TRBV9 to TRBJ2-5; unclear D gene. Looked up from germline, CDR1 is SGDLS and CDR2 is YYNGEE. Trimming shortened V by 0 bases and J by 1 base, and 7 bases separated the two germline ends. The CDR3 contains 14 residues.

Ten or more counts support this clonotype. The gene calls are TRBV5-4 and TRBJ2-2; 9 positions match TRBD2. Looked up from germline, CDR1 is SGHNT and CDR2 is YYREEE (reference sequence). The V and J ends lost 4 bases and 2 bases, in that order; junction bases with no gene match: 6. CDR3 size: 16 residues. The CDR3 bases are TGTGCCAGCAGCAAGAAGCTAGCGGGAAACACCGGGGAGCTGTTTTTT. Residues: CASSKKLAGNTGELFF.

Remarks on this clonotype: One junction end does not reproduce the germline sequence, and a read error may be involved. V usage is TRBV6-1 and J usage is TRBJ2-1; 7 positions match TRBD1. CDR3 length: 14 residues. Per germline, CDR1 MNHNS and CDR2 SASEGT. This CDR3 reads CSSSDPGQYNEQFF. CDR3 nucleotide sequence: TGTTCCAGTAGTGACCCGGGACAGTACAATGAGCAGTTCTTC.

The sample holds many counts of this clonotype. CDR3 DNA sequence: TGTGCCAGTAGTACAGGGATCACTGAAGCTTTCTTT. Amino acids: CASSTGITEAFF. The V and J genes are TRBV19 and TRBJ1-1; perhaps TRBD1 as D (5 bases). The ends were cut back, 4 bases at V and 4 bases at J, with 7 bases in the middle. Germline CDR1 is LNHDA and CDR2 is SQIVND (reference sequence). The CDR3 length is 12 residues.

This clonotype was seen repeatedly, ten times or more. The chain is built from TRBV15 and TRBJ1-2, with D perhaps TRBD1 (5 bases). Germline V gives CDR1 LNHNV, CDR2 YYDKDF (reference sequence). This CDR3 is 15 amino acids long. V was trimmed by 5 bases and J by 4 bases, leaving 17 bases between them. This CDR3 reads CATSGRVKVGYGYTF. The CDR3, as DNA: TGTGCCACCAGCGGCAGGGTAAAGGTCGGCTATGGCTACACCTTC.

V is TRBV6-2 or TRBV6-3 and J is TRBJ2-1; TRBD2 might be the D (7 bases). Germline V gene lookup returns CDR1 MNHEY and CDR2 SVGEGT. The V and J ends lost 1 base and 7 bases respectively, with 14 bases between them. CDR3 size: 15 residues. In DNA, the CDR3 is TGTGCCAGCAGTTACTGGGCGGGGGCATGGAATGAGCAGTTCTTC. The encoded protein is CASSYWAGAWNEQFF.

This clonotype came up many times. The chain employs TRBV4-3 and TRBJ1-1; 7 bases agree with TRBD1. There are 14 residues in the CDR3. V shed 4 bases and J 12 bases; nucleotides not matched to a gene: 14. From germline, CDR1 is LGHNA and CDR2 YSLEER. The CDR3 nucleotides read TGCGCCAGCAGCCTTCGACAGGGTGAATACGTGACTTTCTTT. It yields the protein CASSLRQGEYVTFF.

CDR3: CASSLDGDSYNEQFF. The CDR3, as DNA: TGCGCCAGCAGCTTGGATGGCGACTCCTACAATGAGCAGTTCTTC. V and J are TRBV5-1 and TRBJ2-1; D gene uncertain. Germline V gives CDR1 SGHRS, CDR2 YFSETQ. V lost 0 bases and J 0 bases, leaving 7 bases between the germline ends. The CDR3 has 15 residues.

Ten or more counts support this clonotype. The chain has TRBV20-1 and TRBJ2-7; D may be TRBD1 (6 bases). The V gene's germline CDR1 is DFQATT and CDR2 SNEGSKA (reference sequence). V lost 1 base and J lost 4, with 11 bases in between. The CDR3 consists of 13 residues. The CDR3 sequence is CSARVGQPYEQYF. CDR3 nucleotides: TGCAGTGCTAGAGTGGGACAACCATACGAGCAGTACTTC.

This clonotype is a singleton in its sample. A much more abundant neighbour one base away suggests this may be a read error. The chain couples TRBV12-3 or TRBV12-4 to TRBJ2-7; a weak D match, TRBD2 (5 bases). V was clipped by 7 bases and J by 6 bases, with 13 bases between them. CDR3 size: 12 residues. For the CDR3, the DNA is TGTGCCAGCATTCGCTACCGGGGCGAGCAGTACTTC. It encodes CASIRYRGEQYF.

The table lists this clonotype with a few counts. The chain employs TRBV10-3 and TRBJ2-3; D is undetermined. CDR3 size: 12 residues. Trimming removed 3 bases at V and 2 bases at J, with 3 bases between. Germline V gene lookup returns CDR1 ENHRY and CDR2 SYGVKD. Written as DNA, the CDR3 is TGTGCCATCAGTGATACCACAGATACGCAGTATTTT. Translating gives CAISDTTDTQYF.

The CDR3 protein is CGGGGGGSYEQYF. CDR3 nucleotide sequence: TGCGGTGGGGGGGGGGGGGGGTCCTACGAGCAGTACTTC. V is TRBV20-1 and J is TRBJ2-7; 7 nucleotides agree with TRBD2. Germline CDR1 is DFQATT and CDR2 is SNEGSKA (reference sequence). This CDR3 is built from 13 residues.

To note about this clonotype: The junction differs from germline at one of its ends, possibly a read error. The genes are TRBV7-3 and TRBJ2-1; TRBD2 matches 11 bases. The CDR3 spans 15 residues. From germline, CDR1 is SGHTA and CDR2 FQGTGA. The CDR3, as DNA: TGTGACAGCAGCTTTAGCGGGGGGGCCTGGGATGAGCAGTTCTTC. This encodes CDSSFSGGAWDEQFF.

There are many counts of this clonotype. The chain recombines TRBV20-1 with TRBJ1-1, with D perhaps matching TRBD1 (5 bases). V was shortened by 1 base and J by 2 bases, with 14 bases between the two germline ends. The CDR3 contains 15 residues. Germline V CDR1 and CDR2: DFQATT, SNEGSKA (reference sequence). CDR3 sequence: CSARVQGRGNTEAFF. The CDR3 DNA is TGCAGTGCTAGAGTTCAGGGTCGAGGAAACACTGAAGCTTTCTTT.

This clonotype was observed a single time. A much larger clonotype is one base distant, so this may be a read error. The chain employs TRBV18 and TRBJ1-1, with TRBD1 matching over 7 bases. The CDR3 has 15 amino acids. Germline V gene lookup returns CDR1 KGHSH and CDR2 LQKENI. The chain's CDR3 is CASSRGRGLNAEAFF. CDR3 coding DNA: TGTGCCAGCTCCAGAGGCAGGGGGTTGAACGCTGAAGCTTTCTTT.

With regard to this clonotype: One end of the junction is discordant with germline, which a read error may explain. The V gene is TRBV6-5, the J gene TRBJ1-1; perhaps TRBD1 as D (6 bases). The V gene's germline CDR1 is MNHEY and CDR2 SVGAGI. This CDR3 is built from 11 residues. CDR3 DNA sequence: TGTTCCAGTGCAGGGGACCCTGAAGCTTTCTTT. Translation: CSSAGDPEAFF.

The table lists this clonotype with many counts. At one end the junction does not follow the germline gene, possibly because of a read error. This rearrangement joins TRBV6-2 or TRBV6-3 to TRBJ2-1, with no clear D. The germline gives CDR1 MNHEY, CDR2 SVGEGT. There are 12 residues in the CDR3. CDR3 bases: TGTTCCAGCTCCAAGTCCTACAATGAGCAGTTCTTC. Residues: CSSSKSYNEQFF.